The 17 T cell receptor beta chains listed next were all sequenced from one sample in a study of T cell repertoires in cytomegalovirus infection. These receptors' targets are unknown. TCRdb reanalysed the reads using MiXCR and keeps one entry per CDR3 protein. The data show roughly 170,000 distinct CDR3 sequences, with about a fifth seen just once and roughly 25% held by the top ten. The sequencing used CD8+ T cells from cultured PBMCs, collected from culture after CMV antigen stimulation. These receptors came from a human donor in good health (CMV status not recorded). Some clones in this sample may be carry-over from other donors' samples.

V gene TRBV4-3 combines with J gene TRBJ2-7; D possibly corresponds to TRBD1 (5 bases). There are 16 residues in the CDR3. Germline values: CDR1 LGHNA, CDR2 YSLEER. Between the trimmed V and J ends, which lost 0 bases and 0 bases, there was a span of 12 bases. The CDR3 protein is CASSQDEGQSSYEQYF. The CDR3 DNA reads as TGCGCCAGCAGCCAAGACGAAGGACAAAGCTCCTACGAGCAGTACTTC.

This clonotype has just a few counts. The chain employs TRBV7-9 and TRBJ1-1, with 9 bases matching TRBD1. Germline V gene sequence: CDR1 SEHNR, CDR2 FQNEAQ (reference sequence). This CDR3 comprises 15 residues. V dropped 5 bases and J dropped 4; count of bases not matched to a gene: 8. CDR3 bases: TGTGCCAGCAGCCTTTCGGGACAGGGAGGCACTGAAGCTTTCTTT. This gives the protein CASSLSGQGGTEAFF.

This clonotype has just a few counts. The V call is TRBV5-4, the J call TRBJ2-7; 7 bases agree with TRBD1. CDR1 is SGHNT and CDR2 is YYREEE in the germline V gene (reference sequence). The CDR3 runs 13 residues. V shed 3 bases and J 5 bases; nucleotides not matched to a gene: 5. CDR3 in DNA: TGTGCCAGCAGCTGGGGGACAGCGGACGAGCAGTACTTC. Amino acid sequence: CASSWGTADEQYF.

This chain connects TRBV7-6 to TRBJ1-4; D uncertain. The V end lost 6 bases, the J end lost 9 bases, and 23 bases lay between the germline ends. CDR1 and CDR2 from the germline V gene are SGHVS and FNYEAQ. The CDR3 is 16 amino acids. CDR3 DNA sequence: TGTGCCAGCAGTGAACTTAAATCGATCCCCCCGAAAAAACTGTTTTTT. Translated, it gives CASSELKSIPPKKLFF.

This clonotype has a handful of counts. This chain uses TRBV12-3 or TRBV12-4 with TRBJ2-7; 7 bases align to TRBD1. The junction had 9 bases not matched to a gene; V was cut back by 3 bases and J by 4 bases. This CDR3 comprises 15 residues. This chain's CDR3 is CASSFLRDSRYEQYF. DNA of the CDR3: TGTGCCAGCAGTTTCCTCCGGGACAGTCGTTACGAGCAGTACTTC.

V usage is TRBV11-2 and J usage is TRBJ2-5; D remains ambiguous. Germline assignment: CDR1 SGHAT and CDR2 FQNNGV. The V gene lost 5 bases and the J gene lost 2 bases, with 12 bases spanning the gap. The CDR3 is made up of 14 amino acids. In nucleotides, the CDR3 is TGTGCCAGCAGCGAAGGGTTGGAGCAAGAGACCCAGTACTTC. Protein: CASSEGLEQETQYF.

In DNA form, the CDR3 reads TGTGCCATCACCAAGATGGGGGATGGCTACACCTTC. It specifies CAITKMGDGYTF. The J gene is TRBJ1-2, the V gene TRBV10-3, with D maybe TRBD1 (5 bases). The V end lost 7 bases, the J end lost 6 bases, and 12 bases lay between the germline ends. The CDR3 is 12 residues long. The V gene's germline CDR1 is ENHRY and CDR2 SYGVKD.

J is TRBJ2-4 and V is TRBV11-2; tentative D call: TRBD1 (6 bases). Trimming left V 0 bases short and J 4 bases short, with 10 bases between. Germline V gene sequence: CDR1 SGHAT, CDR2 FQNNGV. CDR3 length: 15 amino acids. The CDR3 here is CASSLEGTGKNIQYF. In DNA form, the CDR3 reads TGTGCCAGCAGCTTAGAGGGAACAGGGAAAAACATTCAGTACTTC.

The chain recombines TRBV25-1 with TRBJ1-2; D ambiguous. Germline V gene lookup returns CDR1 MGHDK and CDR2 SYGVNS. Trimming pared 4 bases from V and 1 base from J, leaving 13 bases between. This CDR3 is built from 15 residues. CDR3 coding DNA: TGTGCCAGCAGTGGGGCCCGATTTGTTAACTATGGCTACACCTTC. It codes for CASSGARFVNYGYTF.

The chain recombines TRBV12-3 or TRBV12-4 with TRBJ1-5; D call uncertain. This CDR3 spans 15 amino acids. Trimming shortened V by 5 bases and J by 3 bases, and 14 bases separated the two germline ends. CDR3 coding DNA: TGTGCCAGCAGTGGGAGAGAAAAGGCCAATCAGCCCCAGCATTTT. Translation gives CASSGREKANQPQHF.

The table lists this clonotype with a few counts. The chain combines TRBV27 with TRBJ1-6; 10 bases align to TRBD1. Germline lookup yields CDR1 MNHEY and CDR2 SMNVEV (reference sequence). The CDR3 consists of 15 residues. V was clipped by 6 bases and J by 9 bases; unmatched bases: 8. The CDR3 sequence is CASSRGTGDRSPLHF. The CDR3 DNA reads as TGTGCCAGCAGCCGCGGGACAGGGGATCGTTCACCCCTCCACTTT.

The chain uses TRBV20-1 and TRBJ2-1; 16 bases fit TRBD2. This CDR3 is 17 amino acids long. V lost 1 base and J lost 7; bases outside the gene matches: 7. Germline-derived CDR1 and CDR2 are DFQATT and SNEGSKA (reference sequence). This chain's CDR3 is CSARASGLAGGRNEQFF. In DNA form, the CDR3 reads TGCAGTGCTAGAGCTTCGGGACTAGCGGGGGGGCGTAATGAGCAGTTCTTC.

The V and J genes are TRBV7-6 and TRBJ2-2; 7 nucleotides align to TRBD2. V shed 0 bases and J 0 bases; nucleotides not matched to a gene: 1. Looked up from germline, CDR1 is SGHVS and CDR2 is FNYEAQ. CDR3 length equals 16 residues. CDR3 DNA: TGTGCCAGCAGCTTAGCGCTAGCGGCGAACACCGGGGAGCTGTTTTTT. It specifies CASSLALAANTGELFF.

This clonotype was recorded a few times. The chain couples TRBV19 to TRBJ2-2; 7 positions agree with TRBD1. Trimming cost V 5 bases and J 6 bases; bases outside gene matches: 9. This CDR3 comprises 15 residues. Per germline, CDR1 LNHDA and CDR2 SQIVND (reference sequence). CDR3 in DNA: TGTGCCAGTAGTGCCTACAGGGGATCCCCCGGGGAGCTGTTTTTT. Translating it yields CASSAYRGSPGELFF.

CDR3 protein: CASIATRLWLGSANKSYNEQFF. CDR3 DNA sequence: TGTGCCAGCATCGCTACCAGGCTTTGGTTGGGATCAGCAAATAAGTCCTACAATGAGCAGTTCTTC. The rearrangement joins TRBV6-2 or TRBV6-3 to TRBJ2-1; D is unresolved. Germline-derived CDR1 and CDR2 are MNHEY and SVGEGT. Trimming removed 7 bases from V and 1 base from J, with 35 bases in between. CDR3 length: 22 amino acids.

This clonotype was counted a few times. The CDR3: CASSLVSGAGNQPQHF. The CDR3 DNA is TGTGCCAGCAGCTTGGTATCAGGGGCCGGGAATCAGCCCCAGCATTTT. This chain links TRBV7-2 with TRBJ1-5; the D gene is possibly TRBD1 (6 bases). Germline lookup yields CDR1 SGHTA and CDR2 FQGNSA. The CDR3 has 16 amino acids. Trimming shortened V by 3 bases and J by 4 bases, and 16 bases separated the two germline ends. The whole variable domain, remainder taken from reference TRBV7-2 and TRBJ1-5, is GAGVSQSPSNKVTEKGKDVELRCDPISGHTALYWYRQSLGQGLEFLIYFQGNSAPDKSGLPSDRFSAERTGGSVSTLTIQRTQQEDSAVYLCASSLVSGAGNQPQHFGDGTRLSIL.

This clonotype was found a few times. V gene TRBV5-6 combines with J gene TRBJ2-7; 11 positions match TRBD1. V was clipped by 2 bases and J by 6 bases; unmatched bases: 10. This CDR3 has 16 residues. The germline V gene has CDR1 SGHDT and CDR2 YYEEEE. The CDR3 nucleotides are TGTGCCAGCAGCTTCGCCGGGACAGGGGGTCGTAGCGAGCAGTACTTC. This encodes CASSFAGTGGRSEQYF.